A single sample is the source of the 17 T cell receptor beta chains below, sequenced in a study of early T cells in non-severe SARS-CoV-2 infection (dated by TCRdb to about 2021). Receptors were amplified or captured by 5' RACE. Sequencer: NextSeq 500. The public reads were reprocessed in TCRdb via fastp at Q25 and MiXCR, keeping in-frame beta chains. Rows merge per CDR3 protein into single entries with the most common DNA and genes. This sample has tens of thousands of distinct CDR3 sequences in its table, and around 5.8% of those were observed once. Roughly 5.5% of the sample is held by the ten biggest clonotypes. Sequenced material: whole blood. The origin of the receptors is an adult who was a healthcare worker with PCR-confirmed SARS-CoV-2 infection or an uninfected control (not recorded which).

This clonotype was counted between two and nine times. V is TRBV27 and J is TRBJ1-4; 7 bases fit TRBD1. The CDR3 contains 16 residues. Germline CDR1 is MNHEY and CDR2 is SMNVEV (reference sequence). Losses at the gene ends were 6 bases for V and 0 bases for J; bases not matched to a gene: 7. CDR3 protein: CASSYGDSTTNEKLFF. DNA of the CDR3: TGTGCCAGCAGCTACGGGGACAGCACAACTAATGAAAAACTGTTTTTT. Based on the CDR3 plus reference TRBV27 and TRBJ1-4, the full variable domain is EAQVTQNPRYLITVTGKKLTVTCSQNMNHEYMSWYRQDPGLGLRQIYYSMNVEVTDKGDVPEGYKVSRKEKRNFPLILESPSPNQTSLYFCASSYGDSTTNEKLFFGSGTQLSVL.

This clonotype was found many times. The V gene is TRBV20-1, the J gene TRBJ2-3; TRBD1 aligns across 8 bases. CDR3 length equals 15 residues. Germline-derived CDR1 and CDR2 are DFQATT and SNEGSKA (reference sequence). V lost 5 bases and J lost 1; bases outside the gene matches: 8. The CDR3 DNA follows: TGCAGTGCTTTGGACAGGGCGAGAGGCACAGATACGCAGTATTTT. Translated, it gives CSALDRARGTDTQYF.

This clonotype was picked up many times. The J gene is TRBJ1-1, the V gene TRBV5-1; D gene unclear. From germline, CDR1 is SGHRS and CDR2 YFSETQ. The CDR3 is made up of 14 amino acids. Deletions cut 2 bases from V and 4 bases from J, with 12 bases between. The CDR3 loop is CASSFKEVTTEAFF. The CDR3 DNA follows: TGCGCCAGCAGCTTTAAAGAGGTGACCACTGAAGCTTTCTTT. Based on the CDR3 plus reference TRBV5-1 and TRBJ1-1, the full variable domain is KAGVTQTPRYLIKTRGQQVTLSCSPISGHRSVSWYQQTPGQGLQFLFEYFSETQRNKGNFPGRFSGRQFSNSRSEMNVSTLELGDSALYLCASSFKEVTTEAFFGQGTRLTVV.

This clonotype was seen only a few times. This CDR3 reads CASSQGQRPTGELFF. The CDR3 DNA reads as TGTGCCAGCAGTCAAGGGCAGAGGCCCACCGGGGAGCTGTTTTTT. The gene calls are TRBV27 and TRBJ2-2; D ambiguous. V was clipped by 5 bases and J by 4 bases, with 14 bases between them. Germline V gene lookup returns CDR1 MNHEY and CDR2 SMNVEV (reference sequence). This CDR3 comprises 15 residues.

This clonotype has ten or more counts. CDR3 DNA sequence: TGCAGTGCTTCTACTACCGGACAGGAGGGGGAGACCCAGTACTTC. Its protein is CSASTTGQEGETQYF. The J gene is TRBJ2-5, the V gene TRBV20-1; perhaps TRBD1 as D (7 bases). This CDR3 has 15 residues. The V end lost 5 bases, the J end lost 5 bases, and 21 bases lay between the germline ends. CDR1 is DFQATT and CDR2 is SNEGSKA in the germline V gene (reference sequence).

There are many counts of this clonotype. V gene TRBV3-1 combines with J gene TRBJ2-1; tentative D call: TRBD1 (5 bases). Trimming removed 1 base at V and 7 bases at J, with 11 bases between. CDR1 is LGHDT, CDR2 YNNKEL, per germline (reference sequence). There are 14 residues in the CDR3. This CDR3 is CASSQVSGRNEQFF. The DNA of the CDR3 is TGTGCCAGCAGCCAAGTTTCAGGGCGGAATGAGCAGTTCTTC.

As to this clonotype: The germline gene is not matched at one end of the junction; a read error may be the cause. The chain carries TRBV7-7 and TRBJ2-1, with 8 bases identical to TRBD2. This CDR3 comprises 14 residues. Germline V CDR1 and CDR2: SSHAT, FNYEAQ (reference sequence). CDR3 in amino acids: CASSTGGPDNEQFF. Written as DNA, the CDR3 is TGTGCTAGCAGCACGGGAGGGCCCGACAATGAGCAGTTCTTC.

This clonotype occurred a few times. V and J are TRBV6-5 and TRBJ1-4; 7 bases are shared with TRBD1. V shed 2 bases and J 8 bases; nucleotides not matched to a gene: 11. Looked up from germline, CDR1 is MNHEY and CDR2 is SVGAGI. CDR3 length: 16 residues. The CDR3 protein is CASSYGLSGQIEKLFF. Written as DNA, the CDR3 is TGTGCCAGCAGTTACGGATTGTCGGGACAGATCGAAAAACTGTTTTTT.

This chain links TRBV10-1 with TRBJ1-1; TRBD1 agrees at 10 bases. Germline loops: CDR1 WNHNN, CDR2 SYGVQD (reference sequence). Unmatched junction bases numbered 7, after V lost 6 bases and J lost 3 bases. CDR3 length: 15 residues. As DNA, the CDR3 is TGCGCCAGCAGCGCTTTGGGGACAGGGGACACTGAAGCTTTCTTT. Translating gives CASSALGTGDTEAFF.

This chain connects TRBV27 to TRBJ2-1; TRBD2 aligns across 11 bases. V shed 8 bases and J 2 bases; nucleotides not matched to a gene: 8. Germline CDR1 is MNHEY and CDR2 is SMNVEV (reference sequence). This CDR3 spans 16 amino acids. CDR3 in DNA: TGTGCCAGCGGCCTCCCGGGACTAGCGGCCTACAATGAGCAGTTCTTC. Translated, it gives CASGLPGLAAYNEQFF.

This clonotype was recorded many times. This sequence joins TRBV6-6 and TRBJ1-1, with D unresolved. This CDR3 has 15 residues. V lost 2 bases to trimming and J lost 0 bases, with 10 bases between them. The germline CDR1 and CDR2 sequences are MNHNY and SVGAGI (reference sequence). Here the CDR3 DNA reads TGTGCCAGCAGTTACGATGGGCAGATGAACACTGAAGCTTTCTTT. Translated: CASSYDGQMNTEAFF.

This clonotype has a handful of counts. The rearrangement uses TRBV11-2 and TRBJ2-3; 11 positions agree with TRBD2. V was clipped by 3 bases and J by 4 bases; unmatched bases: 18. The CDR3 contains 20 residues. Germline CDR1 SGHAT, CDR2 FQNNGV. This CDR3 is CASSFYLSGRAVPRPDTQYF. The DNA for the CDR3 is TGTGCCAGCAGCTTCTACCTTAGCGGGAGGGCCGTCCCTCGACCAGATACGCAGTATTTT.

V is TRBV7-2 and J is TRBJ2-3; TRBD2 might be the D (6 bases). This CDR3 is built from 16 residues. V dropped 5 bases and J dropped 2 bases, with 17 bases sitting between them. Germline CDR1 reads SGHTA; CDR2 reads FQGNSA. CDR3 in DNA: TGTGCCAGCAGCCCGGGACTTACCCGGGACACAGATACGCAGTATTTT. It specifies CASSPGLTRDTDTQYF.

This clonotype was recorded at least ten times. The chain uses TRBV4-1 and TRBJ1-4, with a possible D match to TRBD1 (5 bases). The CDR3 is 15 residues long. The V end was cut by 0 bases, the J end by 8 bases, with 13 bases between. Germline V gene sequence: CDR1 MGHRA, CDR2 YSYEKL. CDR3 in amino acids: CASSQESRDREKLFF. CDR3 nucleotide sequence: TGCGCCAGCAGCCAAGAATCTAGGGACCGAGAAAAACTGTTTTTT.

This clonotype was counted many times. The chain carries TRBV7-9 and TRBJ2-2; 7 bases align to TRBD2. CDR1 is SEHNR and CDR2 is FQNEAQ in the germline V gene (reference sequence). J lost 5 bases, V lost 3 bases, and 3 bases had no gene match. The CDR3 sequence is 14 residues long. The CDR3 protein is CASSFRRETGELFF. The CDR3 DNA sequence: TGTGCCAGCAGCTTTCGGCGGGAGACCGGGGAGCTGTTTTTT.

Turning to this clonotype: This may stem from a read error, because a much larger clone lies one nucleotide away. The CDR3: CSASTGQYNSPHHF. CDR3 bases: TGCAGTGCCAGTACGGGACAGTATAATTCACCCCACCACTTT. The gene calls are TRBV20-1 and TRBJ1-6; 7 bases fit TRBD1. Germline CDR1 and CDR2: DFQATT and SNEGSKA (reference sequence). The CDR3 consists of 14 residues.

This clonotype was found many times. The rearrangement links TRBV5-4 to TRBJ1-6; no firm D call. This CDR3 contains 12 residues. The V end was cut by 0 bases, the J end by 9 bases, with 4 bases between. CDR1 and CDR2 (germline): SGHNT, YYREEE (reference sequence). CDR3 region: CASSLGASPLHF. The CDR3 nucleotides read TGTGCCAGCAGCTTGGGGGCTTCACCCCTCCACTTT.